This T cell receptor beta chain was observed in a study of T cells in Graves' hyperthyroidism and ophthalmopathy. Ten or more counts support this clonotype. J was trimmed by 4 bases and V by 0 bases; bases with no gene match: 11. The CDR3 is 18 residues long. Germline values: CDR1 ENHRY, CDR2 SYGVKD. RNA transcripts were the template for amplifying TCR beta CDR3 regions. When the TCR CDR3 underwent first-round RT-PCR, the HTBI primer set was used. TCRdb analysed the multiplex PCR reads with MiXCR anew, one entry per CDR3 protein. The sample lists fewer than 550,000 distinct CDR3 sequences, less than 20% seen once, with around an eighth in the top ten.

This clonotype originated in a woman aged 18-29 years with Graves' hyperthyroidism. Source material: blood. The V call is TRBV10-3, the J call TRBJ2-5; 10 bases are shared with TRBD2. The CDR3 DNA sequence: TGTGCCATCAGTGAGTCGGGGCTAGCGGGGGCTATCGGAGAGACCCAGTACTTC. Residues: CAISESGLAGAIGETQYF.